One sample yielded the 22 T cell receptor beta chains listed below, sequenced in a study of long-term antiretroviral therapy in people with HIV. Researchers report immunoSEQ v3.0 was run at survey level. Only in-frame clones appear in the TCRdb table, and some are missing; sequencing was by immunoSEQ multiplex PCR. The profile shows around 15,000 clones, about 86% of them singletons. The sequences come from unsorted PBMCs, collected 0.1 years after starting antiretroviral therapy. The receptors stem from a man aged 18 to 30 with HIV.

This chain links TRBV19 with TRBJ1-1; TRBD1 might be the D (6 bases). This CDR3 has 13 amino acids. The V end was cut by 7 bases, the J end by 5 bases, with 14 bases between. Germline CDR1 reads LNHDA; CDR2 reads SQIVND (reference sequence). CDR3 amino acids: CASTPQGRTEAFF. The DNA of the CDR3 is TGTGCCAGTACCCCGCAGGGGAGGACTGAAGCTTTCTTT.

This chain connects TRBV4-1 to TRBJ1-5; D not certain. This CDR3 has 18 residues. Trimming pared 0 bases from V and 0 bases from J, leaving 15 bases between. Germline-derived CDR1 and CDR2 are MGHRA and YSYEKL. The CDR3 reads CASSQDQERATSNQPQHF. DNA for the CDR3: TGCGCCAGCAGCCAAGATCAAGAAAGGGCAACTAGCAATCAGCCCCAGCATTTT.

This clone was counted a single time. The rearrangement uses TRBV19 and TRBJ2-1; TRBD2 matches 7 bases. V lost 9 bases, J lost 0 bases, and 5 bases stayed unmatched. This CDR3 is built from 14 residues. Germline V gives CDR1 LNHDA, CDR2 SQIVND (reference sequence). Here the CDR3 reads CASLGGSSYNEQFF. CDR3 bases: TGTGCCAGCTTGGGCGGGAGCTCCTACAATGAGCAGTTCTTC.

This rearrangement joins TRBV11-3 to TRBJ2-3, with 10 bases that match TRBD1. The V and J ends lost 4 bases and 6 bases, in that order; junction bases with no gene match: 13. Per germline, CDR1 SGHNT and CDR2 YENEEA. There are 17 residues in the CDR3. The CDR3 region has the DNA TGTGCCAGCAGCTCAAGCGAAACCGGGACAGGGGTTGATACGCAGTATTTT. This codes for CASSSSETGTGVDTQYF.

The gene calls are TRBV7-2 and TRBJ2-3; no clear D gene. The CDR3 loop spans 13 amino acids. Trimming shortened V by 1 base and J by 2 bases, and 4 bases separated the two germline ends. Germline CDR1 SGHTA, CDR2 FQGNSA. Here the CDR3 DNA reads TGTGCCAGCAGCTTAGTCCCCACAGATACGCAGTATTTT. Translating gives CASSLVPTDTQYF.

Written as DNA, the CDR3 is TGCGCCAGCAGCCGGACTAGCGGGGGGTACATTCAGTACTTC. Its translation is CASSRTSGGYIQYF. The gene calls are TRBV4-3 and TRBJ2-4, with 14 positions matching TRBD2. The length of the CDR3 is 14 residues. Unmatched junction bases numbered 1, after V lost 4 bases and J lost 8 bases. Germline CDR1 and CDR2: LGHNA and YSLEER.

The J gene is TRBJ2-7, the V gene TRBV2, with a possible D match to TRBD2 (7 bases). Trimming removed 7 bases at V and 12 bases at J, with 25 bases between. The V gene's germline CDR1 is SNHLY and CDR2 FYNNEI. This CDR3 contains 14 residues. The CDR3 loop is CASNEPRGGTRPYF. The CDR3 DNA reads as TGTGCCAGCAACGAACCGAGGGGGGGGACACGGCCGTACTTC.

The V gene is TRBV7-6, the J gene TRBJ1-4, with a tentative D call TRBD1 (5 bases). V gave up 1 base and J gave up 8 bases, with 14 bases separating them. This CDR3 contains 15 residues. CDR1 and CDR2 from the germline V gene are SGHVS and FNYEAQ. Here the CDR3 DNA reads TGTGCCAGCAGCTTAGGGGGGAATCGGTTCGAAAAACTGTTTTTT. This encodes CASSLGGNRFEKLFF.

V and J are TRBV11-3 and TRBJ1-1; D ambiguous. CDR1 and CDR2 (germline): SGHNT, YENEEA. The V end was cut by 3 bases, the J end by 4 bases, with 9 bases between. The CDR3 spans 13 residues. Here the CDR3 reads CASSFGEGTEAFF. The CDR3 nucleotides read TGTGCCAGCAGCTTTGGGGAAGGCACTGAAGCTTTCTTT. Full variable domain (missing parts from reference TRBV11-3 and TRBJ1-1): EAGVVQSPRYKIIEKKQPVAFWCNPISGHNTLYWYLQNLGQGPELLIRYENEEAVDDSQLPKDRFSAERLKGVDSTLKIQPAELGDSAVYLCASSFGEGTEAFFGQGTRLTVV.

The chain is built from TRBV2 and TRBJ1-1, with D hard to call. Germline V gene data show CDR1 as SNHLY and CDR2 as FYNNEI. The CDR3 extends over 16 amino acids. Trimming cost V 8 bases and J 0 bases, with 19 bases left between them. CDR3 nucleotide sequence: TGTGCCAGCTGCATGGAAGGACCCCTCATGAACACTGAAGCTTTCTTT. Translation: CASCMEGPLMNTEAFF.

The rearrangement joins TRBV6-5 to TRBJ1-6; 10 nucleotides match TRBD1. The V gene end was trimmed by 5 bases and the J gene end by 8 bases; junction bases not matched to a gene: 3. The CDR3 consists of 14 residues. CDR1 and CDR2 (germline): MNHEY, SVGAGI. CDR3 loop: CASSGTGVYSPLHF. CDR3 coding DNA: TGTGCCAGCAGTGGGACAGGGGTATATTCACCCCTCCACTTT.

This clone was recorded only once. This rearrangement joins TRBV6-5 to TRBJ1-3; 8 bases map to TRBD1. CDR1 and CDR2 from the germline V gene are MNHEY and SVGAGI. This CDR3 has 15 residues. J was trimmed by 2 bases and V by 5 bases; bases with no gene match: 5. CDR3 in amino acids: CASSPRGPPGNTIYF. In nucleotides, the CDR3 is TGTGCCAGCAGTCCCAGGGGGCCTCCTGGAAACACCATATATTTT.

This rearrangement joins TRBV27 to TRBJ2-7, with a tentative D call TRBD1 (5 bases). Germline V CDR1 and CDR2: MNHEY, SMNVEV (reference sequence). The CDR3 extends over 14 amino acids. The ends were cut back, 9 bases at V and 4 bases at J, with 19 bases in the middle. The CDR3 DNA follows: TGTGCCAGGAGGCCTGTCGGGCAGGGTTACGAGCAGTACTTC. The encoded protein is CARRPVGQGYEQYF.

This clone was detected once. This chain joins TRBV6-6 and TRBJ2-1; D is undetermined. V was shortened by 2 bases and J by 8 bases, with 4 bases between the two germline ends. The CDR3 contains 11 residues. In germline, CDR1 is MNHNY, CDR2 SVGAGI (reference sequence). CDR3 DNA sequence: TGTGCCAGCAGTTACGTCGATGAGCAGTTCTTC. The encoded protein is CASSYVDEQFF.

The rearrangement uses TRBV19 and TRBJ2-7; 9 positions match TRBD2. The ends lost 5 bases at V and 5 bases at J; junction bases unmatched: 4. The CDR3 runs 13 residues. Germline CDR1 and CDR2: LNHDA and SQIVND (reference sequence). The CDR3 region is CASSPGLANEQYF. The CDR3 nucleotides read TGTGCCAGTAGTCCGGGACTAGCCAACGAGCAGTACTTC.

This chain links TRBV10-3 with TRBJ2-3; the D call may be TRBD1 or TRBD2 (5 bases each). V lost 7 bases and J 0 bases, leaving 11 bases between the germline ends. There are 14 residues in the CDR3. Germline CDR1 and CDR2: ENHRY and SYGVKD. The CDR3 spells CAIKPGPSTDTQYF. In nucleotides, the CDR3 is TGTGCCATCAAGCCGGGGCCTAGCACAGATACGCAGTATTTT.

The chain recombines TRBV11-2 with TRBJ2-7; 7 nucleotides align to TRBD1. From germline, CDR1 is SGHAT and CDR2 FQNNGV. The CDR3 contains 15 residues. V lost 1 base and J lost 6; bases outside the gene matches: 9. The CDR3 coding sequence is TGTGCCAGCAGCTTAGTGAGGGGGCTCTTTGTCGAGCAGTACTTC. The encoded protein is CASSLVRGLFVEQYF.

The rearrangement links TRBV10-1 to TRBJ2-7; D gene uncertain. V was trimmed by 6 bases and J by 2 bases, leaving 11 bases between them. Germline V CDR1 and CDR2: WNHNN, SYGVQD (reference sequence). This CDR3 spans 13 amino acids. CDR3 in DNA: TGCGCCAGCAGGAGATCGGACGCCTACGAGCAGTACTTC. This encodes CASRRSDAYEQYF.

This clone was picked up one time. CDR3 loop: CASGVSPAPPYEQYF. CDR3 nucleotides: TGTGCCAGCGGAGTTTCCCCAGCTCCCCCCTACGAGCAGTACTTC. The rearrangement uses TRBV6-1 and TRBJ2-7; no clear D. This CDR3 comprises 15 residues. Germline lookup yields CDR1 MNHNS and CDR2 SASEGT. The V gene lost 8 bases and the J gene lost 2 bases, with 19 bases spanning the gap.

The chain carries TRBV7-6 and TRBJ1-4, with TRBD1 as a possible D gene (6 bases). In germline, CDR1 is SGHVS, CDR2 FNYEAQ. Between the trimmed V and J ends, which lost 2 bases and 7 bases, there was a span of 14 bases. This CDR3 spans 15 amino acids. CDR3 region: CASSLSGGGGEKLFF. In DNA, the CDR3 is TGTGCCAGCAGCTTATCTGGAGGGGGAGGTGAAAAACTGTTTTTT.

The CDR3 is CATTQGAGNTIYF. The CDR3 nucleotides read TGTGCCACGACACAGGGGGCTGGAAACACCATATATTTT. V is TRBV19 and J is TRBJ1-3, with 8 bases identical to TRBD1. Trimming at V came to 10 bases and at J to 2 bases, leaving 4 bases not matched to a gene. This CDR3 spans 13 amino acids. Germline loops: CDR1 LNHDA, CDR2 SQIVND (reference sequence).

The chain combines TRBV4-1 with TRBJ2-3; D is unresolved. The CDR3 runs to 11 residues. Trimming shortened V by 6 bases and J by 7 bases, and 8 bases separated the two germline ends. Germline CDR1 reads MGHRA; CDR2 reads YSYEKL. CDR3: CASRIQNTQYF. CDR3 bases: TGCGCCAGCAGAATCCAGAATACGCAGTATTTT.